Included here is one T cell receptor (beta chain) sequence, with context. This specimen belongs to a study of PD-L1 blockade in urothelial cancer. Study summary: A median approximately 150,000 T cells were found in blood samples.

TCRdb's copy holds only in-frame clones and misses some; the assay was immunoSEQ multiplex PCR. The table shows over 35,000 clones, with about 85% occurring only once. Time point denoted: pretreatment peripheral blood. Between 1 and 8 samples per patient were obtained, pretreatment and on-treatment. CDR3 length: 15 residues. Trimming stripped 6 bases from V and 9 bases from J, with 21 bases between. Germline CDR1 and CDR2: MNHEY and SVGAGI. The sequence came from an elderly man with urothelial cancer. Specimen: PBMCs, collected around atezolizumab (anti-PD-L1) treatment. The V call is TRBV6-5, the J call TRBJ1-5; the D gene is possibly TRBD1 (5 bases). The CDR3 DNA reads TGTGCCAGCAGCTCCGACAGATCTCGAGTATCGCCCCAGCATTTT. Encoded protein: CASSSDRSRVSPQHF.